The present T cell receptor beta chain was sequenced within a study of blood T cell repertoires in COVID-19. As for the study in general: Samples came from the United States, Italy and Spain, spanning acute and convalescent COVID-19.

The CDR3 contains 14 residues. V dropped 2 bases and J dropped 8 bases, with 12 bases sitting between them. Germline V gene sequence: CDR1 SNHLY, CDR2 FYNNEI. Participant ages covered about 18 to 100 years across about two dozen US areas. Each participant's cohort was designated according to participant-reported clinical history. All exposed participants met a person with COVID-19 within 2 weeks before entering the study. Repertoires were generated with immunoSEQ multiplex PCR, while TCRdb's copy carries only in-frame clones and drops some. The sample contains some 190,000 clones, more than 75% of which appear only once.

V is TRBV2 and J is TRBJ2-2, with TRBD1 as a possible D gene (6 bases). Sequenced input: PBMCs or T cells enriched from blood (not recorded which). The source of this sequence is a man aged 60 to 75 who had been exposed to COVID-19. The CDR3 loop is CASSELGAAGELFF. The CDR3 region has the DNA TGTGCCAGCAGTGAACTGGGGGCGGCTGGGGAGCTGTTTTTT.